A selection of T cell receptor beta chains follows, all from one sample in a study of T cells in tuberculosis. Generated by immunoSEQ multiplex PCR, the TCRdb table keeps only in-frame clones and is missing some. Counted here are 38,000 or so clones, roughly 96% occurring once; the ten biggest clones make up about 3.7%. Sequencing used PBMCs. These receptors all stem from a donor aged 10-30 years with latent tuberculosis or without tuberculosis infection. CDR3s include the opening cysteine and the closing phenylalanine or tryptophan. A D gene is named only where the DNA matches it firmly. Clone size is shown for a subset of rows, as once, few, many or a class of expanded clone.

j_call d_call v_call clone_size cdr3_aa cdr3_nt
TRBJ2-4 TRBD2 TRBV2 NA CASSEALGGVAKNIQYF TGTGCCAGCAGTGAAGCGCTTGGGGGGGTAGCCAAAAACATTCAGTACTTC
TRBJ2-3 TRBD2 TRBV5-5 NA CASSRTSGDTDTQYF TGTGCCAGCAGCCGGACTAGCGGGGACACAGATACGCAGTATTTT
TRBJ1-1 NA TRBV7-9 NA CASSLDMNTEAFF TGTGCCAGCAGCTTAGATATGAACACTGAAGCTTTCTTT
TRBJ2-7 TRBD1 TRBV2 NA CASRTTGVEGEQYF TGTGCCAGCAGGACCACAGGGGTGGAAGGCGAGCAGTACTTC
TRBJ1-1 NA TRBV7-3 NA CASSVDKNTEAFF TGTGCCAGCAGCGTCGACAAGAACACTGAAGCTTTCTTT
TRBJ1-6 TRBD1 TRBV18 NA CASSPNRGQDSPLHF TGTGCCAGCTCACCAAATCGGGGACAGGATTCACCCCTCCACTTT
TRBJ1-3 NA TRBV5-1 NA CASSLGFQGGYSGNTIYF TGCGCCAGCAGCTTGGGGTTCCAGGGCGGATACTCTGGAAACACCATATATTTT
TRBJ1-2 TRBD1 TRBV28 NA CASSSQTGSYGYTF TGTGCCAGCAGTTCCCAGACAGGGTCCTATGGCTACACCTTC
TRBJ2-3 TRBD2 TRBV7-2 NA CASSPRGSGGGTDTQYF TGTGCCAGCAGCCCTCGGGGCTCGGGGGGTGGCACAGATACGCAGTATTTT
TRBJ2-4 TRBD2 TRBV4-2 NA CASSQDKTSGLIQYF TGTGCCAGCAGCCAAGACAAAACTAGCGGACTCATTCAGTACTTC
TRBJ1-2 NA TRBV2 NA CASNRYRVGEDGYTF TGTGCCAGCAACCGATACAGGGTGGGAGAGGATGGCTACACCTTC
TRBJ2-1 TRBD2 TRBV30 NA CAQGGDNEQFF TGTGCCCAGGGAGGGGACAATGAGCAGTTCTTC
TRBJ1-5 NA TRBV2 NA CASSRGLENQPQHF TGTGCCAGCAGTCGAGGATTGGAGAATCAGCCCCAGCATTTT
TRBJ1-1 NA TRBV4-1 NA CASSQSGDRNRPNTEAFF TGCGCCAGCAGCCAAAGCGGGGACCGTAATCGGCCGAACACTGAAGCTTTCTTT
TRBJ1-1 NA TRBV11-3 NA CASSPGGGASTEAFF TGTGCCAGCAGCCCCGGTGGTGGGGCGAGCACTGAAGCTTTCTTT
TRBJ2-7 NA TRBV7-2 NA CASSLGRDYEQYF TGTGCCAGCAGCTTGGGCAGGGACTACGAGCAGTACTTC
TRBJ1-1 NA TRBV11-2 NA CASSLDQAGSIEAFF TGTGCCAGCAGCTTAGATCAGGCAGGGTCGATTGAAGCTTTCTTT
TRBJ2-7 NA TRBV30 once CAWTPWRESLKRYEQYF TGTGCCTGGACCCCATGGAGAGAATCCCTTAAGAGGTACGAGCAGTACTTC
TRBJ2-1 TRBD2 TRBV5-1 NA CASSHWRGGYNEQFF TGCGCCAGCAGTCATTGGCGGGGGGGATACAATGAGCAGTTCTTC
TRBJ2-1 NA TRBV7-9 NA CASSLTGSSYNEQFF TGTGCCAGCAGCTTAACAGGCAGCTCCTACAATGAGCAGTTCTTC
TRBJ1-1 NA TRBV14 NA CASSPRGLRDNMNTEAFF TGTGCCAGCAGCCCACGAGGACTCCGTGACAACATGAACACTGAAGCTTTCTTT
TRBJ1-1 NA TRBV27 NA CASSLILITEAFF TGTGCCAGCAGTTTAATTTTAATCACTGAAGCTTTCTTT
TRBJ1-4 NA TRBV29-1 NA CSVEDSGGEEKLFF TGCAGCGTTGAAGATTCGGGGGGCGAGGAAAAACTGTTTTTT
TRBJ2-6 NA TRBV19 NA CASTLDKRISGANVLTF TGTGCCAGTACCTTGGACAAAAGAATCTCTGGGGCCAACGTCCTGACTTTC
TRBJ1-2 TRBD1 TRBV29-1 NA CSAAYVQGATTNYGYTF TGCAGCGCCGCGTATGTACAGGGGGCAACGACTAACTATGGCTACACCTTC
TRBJ2-7 TRBD1 TRBV30 NA CAGRQGYEQYF TGTGCCGGAAGACAGGGCTACGAGCAGTACTTC
TRBJ2-3 TRBD1 TRBV6-5 NA CASSYQTGALGDTQYF TGTGCCAGCAGTTACCAGACAGGGGCATTAGGGGATACGCAGTATTTT
TRBJ2-3 TRBD2 TRBV7-2 NA CASSLDGGGTYTDTQYF TGTGCCAGCAGCTTAGACGGCGGGGGGACCTACACAGATACGCAGTATTTT
TRBJ1-2 NA TRBV4-1 NA CASSQGEGDGYTF TGCGCCAGCAGCCAAGGGGAGGGGGATGGCTACACCTTC
TRBJ2-2 TRBD1 TRBV25-1 once CASSSQGDTGELFF TGTGCCAGCAGTTCGCAGGGGGACACCGGGGAGCTGTTTTTT
TRBJ1-5 NA TRBV6-5 few CASSYHLGGQPQHF TGTGCCAGCAGTTACCACTTGGGGGGGCAGCCCCAGCATTTT
TRBJ1-4 TRBD1 TRBV5-1 few CASSPLTGTNEKLFF TGCGCCAGCAGCCCCCTGACAGGGACTAATGAAAAACTGTTTTTT
TRBJ2-4 NA TRBV29-1 NA CSVAEEVMAGALKNIQYF TGCAGCGTTGCAGAGGAAGTTATGGCGGGGGCCCTTAAAAACATTCAGTACTTC
TRBJ2-7 TRBD1 TRBV10-3 NA CAISDLGETGLSHEQYF TGTGCCATCAGTGACCTGGGGGAGACAGGGTTATCCCACGAGCAGTACTTC
TRBJ1-3 TRBD1 TRBV9 NA CASSVGTASGNTIYF TGTGCCAGCAGCGTGGGGACAGCGTCGGGAAACACCATATATTTT
TRBJ2-7 TRBD1 TRBV28 NA CASPGTGLSLHEQYF TGTGCCAGCCCCGGGACAGGACTGAGTTTGCACGAGCAGTACTTC
TRBJ1-2 TRBD1 TRBV7-8 once CASSARRDRASGYTF TGTGCCAGCAGCGCCCGGCGGGACAGGGCTTCTGGCTACACCTTC
TRBJ1-1 TRBD1 TRBV19 NA CASRERDRRIMNTEAFF TGTGCCAGTAGGGAGAGGGACAGGCGAATCATGAACACTGAAGCTTTCTTT
TRBJ2-2 TRBD1 TRBV7-2 once CASSLQRTGGTGELFF TGTGCCAGCAGTTTGCAACGGACAGGGGGCACCGGGGAGCTGTTTTTT
TRBJ1-1 NA TRBV19 once CASSISGSSTEAFF TGTGCCAGTAGTATATCGGGGAGTAGCACTGAAGCTTTCTTT
TRBJ1-4 TRBD1 TRBV29-1 NA CSATGVGNEKLFF TGCAGCGCTACAGGGGTTGGTAATGAAAAACTGTTTTTT
TRBJ2-3 TRBD2 TRBV6-4 few CASSASGGADTQYF TGTGCCAGCAGTGCTAGCGGGGGGGCAGATACGCAGTATTTT
TRBJ1-1 TRBD1 TRBV7-3 NA CASSLTGDRAGAEAFF TGTGCCAGCAGCTTAACAGGGGACAGAGCAGGAGCTGAAGCTTTCTTT
TRBJ1-5 NA TRBV2 NA CASSVGRTPMVVQHF TGTGCCAGCAGTGTTGGGAGGACACCCATGGTAGTTCAGCATTTT
TRBJ2-3 NA TRBV12-5 NA CASGLDRGGTDTQYF TGTGCTAGTGGTTTGGACCGCGGGGGCACAGATACGCAGTATTTT
TRBJ2-2 NA TRBV4-1 NA CASSRVGGTGELFF TGCGCCAGCAGCCGCGTGGGGGGCACCGGGGAGCTGTTTTTT
TRBJ2-7 TRBD1 TRBV27 NA CASSPSTGESSYEQYF TGTGCCAGCAGTCCCTCAACAGGGGAAAGCTCCTACGAGCAGTACTTC
TRBJ1-6 TRBD1 TRBV30 NA CALDRANSPLHF TGTGCCTTGGACAGGGCGAATTCACCCCTCCACTTT
TRBJ1-5 NA TRBV19 NA CASSGNRAGEPQHF TGTGCCAGTAGTGGAAACAGGGCCGGTGAGCCCCAGCATTTT
TRBJ1-3 NA TRBV30 NA CAWTGSGNTIYF TGTGCCTGGACGGGATCGGGAAACACCATATATTTT
TRBJ2-3 NA TRBV30 NA CAWTSDGTHIKTSTDTQYF TGTGCCTGGACATCGGACGGGACTCACATAAAGACTAGCACAGATACGCAGTATTTT
TRBJ2-5 TRBD2 TRBV7-3 NA CASSLSGGKETQYF TGTGCCAGCAGCTTGAGCGGGGGGAAAGAGACCCAGTACTTC
TRBJ2-1 NA TRBV5-6 once CASSLSAETVSSYNEQFF TGTGCCAGCAGCCTATCGGCGGAGACAGTCAGCTCCTACAATGAGCAGTTCTTC
TRBJ1-1 TRBD1 TRBV7-2 NA CASSLQPGQRNTEAFF TGTGCCAGCAGCTTACAACCGGGACAGAGGAACACTGAAGCTTTCTTT
TRBJ2-2 NA TRBV15 NA CATSRPRGKNTGELFF TGTGCCACCAGCAGACCCAGGGGAAAGAACACCGGGGAGCTGTTTTTT